The 30 T cell receptor beta chains below come from one sample, sequenced in a study of CD8 T cells in ankylosing spondylitis. TCRdb passed the 5' RACE reads through MiXCR, listing each CDR3 protein once. The data hold 450,000 or so distinct CDR3 sequences, with roughly a quarter observed a single time. Findings and caveats of the study: Seemingly distinctive of ankylosing spondylitis blood was a TCR beta motif formed by eight highly homologous variants.

The antigens these receptors bind are not known. The sample taken for sequencing was blood, either unsorted or a sorted T cell fraction (not recorded which). The receptors stem from a male donor with ankylosing spondylitis.

This rearrangement joins TRBV6-1 to TRBJ1-2; 7 bases fit TRBD1. Unmatched junction bases numbered 13, after V lost 6 bases and J lost 3 bases. Per germline, CDR1 MNHNS and CDR2 SASEGT. The CDR3 length is 16 residues. DNA for the CDR3: TGTGCCAGCAGGGCCATGGGAGGGGGCACCGACTATGGCTACACCTTC. Translating gives CASRAMGGGTDYGYTF.

This clonotype was seen a handful of times. The DNA of the CDR3 is TGCAGTGCTACCCCCCCGGGACGGGATCACAATGAGCAGTTCTTC. Encoded protein: CSATPPGRDHNEQFF. This chain links TRBV20-1 with TRBJ2-1; D is perhaps TRBD1 or TRBD2 (5 bases each). V gave up 4 bases and J gave up 5 bases, with 18 bases separating them. The CDR3 consists of 15 residues. CDR1 is DFQATT and CDR2 is SNEGSKA in the germline V gene (reference sequence).

This clonotype appeared a few times. The chain links TRBV5-1 to TRBJ2-2; 8 bases are a match to TRBD1. The V segment lost 2 bases and the J segment 1 base; nucleotides outside the gene matches: 4. This CDR3 has 16 amino acids. The germline gives CDR1 SGHRS, CDR2 YFSETQ. CDR3 DNA: TGCGCCAGCAGCTTACGGACAGGGATGAACACCGGGGAGCTGTTTTTT. Its protein product is CASSLRTGMNTGELFF.

This clonotype was picked up a small number of times. J is TRBJ1-6 and V is TRBV5-1; the match to TRBD1 covers 8 bases. The V gene end was trimmed by 4 bases and the J gene end by 8 bases; junction bases not matched to a gene: 14. CDR1 is SGHRS and CDR2 is YFSETQ in the germline V gene. The CDR3 runs 17 residues. CDR3 bases: TGCGCCAGCAGCGTTCATTCCGGGACAGGAGGGGATTCACCCCTCCACTTT. Protein product: CASSVHSGTGGDSPLHF.

This clonotype was found a few times. The V and J genes are TRBV20-1 and TRBJ2-1, with D hard to call. Germline lookup yields CDR1 DFQATT and CDR2 SNEGSKA (reference sequence). This CDR3 has 12 residues. V lost 3 bases and J 8 bases, leaving 11 bases between the germline ends. CDR3 nucleotides: TGCAGTGCTAGCCCTCACGCAGATGAGCAGTTCTTC. Protein sequence: CSASPHADEQFF.

The chain is built from TRBV6-1 and TRBJ2-5; TRBD1 is a possible D gene (5 bases). Trimming shortened V by 7 bases and J by 2 bases, and 17 bases separated the two germline ends. The germline V gene has CDR1 MNHNS and CDR2 SASEGT. The CDR3 extends over 15 amino acids. The CDR3 loop is CASNPGSKGQETQYF. The CDR3 DNA is TGTGCCAGCAACCCCGGCTCGAAGGGGCAAGAGACCCAGTACTTC.

V is TRBV29-1 and J is TRBJ2-1; 9 nucleotides agree with TRBD1. The germline CDR1 and CDR2 sequences are SQVTM and ANQGSEA. The CDR3 length is 13 residues. V dropped 6 bases and J dropped 7; count of bases not matched to a gene: 7. CDR3 protein: CSVGGTGLNEQFF. The CDR3 nucleotides read TGCAGCGTGGGAGGGACAGGGCTTAATGAGCAGTTCTTC.

This clonotype was seen a few times. V gene TRBV4-1 combines with J gene TRBJ2-2; 8 bases map to TRBD1. CDR3 length: 15 amino acids. The germline V gene encodes CDR1 MGHRA and CDR2 YSYEKL. V was pared by 4 bases and J by 6 bases, with 7 bases of the junction left unmatched. CDR3 DNA sequence: TGCGCCAGCAGCCCGCTTTCAGGGGGCCCCGGGGAGCTGTTTTTT. Its translation is CASSPLSGGPGELFF.

This clonotype was seen a handful of times. The genes are TRBV18 and TRBJ1-1; D unclear. This CDR3 spans 12 amino acids. Germline-derived CDR1 and CDR2 are KGHSH and LQKENI. The V and J ends lost 2 bases and 5 bases respectively, with 6 bases between them. The CDR3 nucleotides are TGTGCCAGCTCACCAGATATGACTGAAGCTTTCTTT. Its protein product is CASSPDMTEAFF.

The chain joins TRBV4-1 to TRBJ2-5, with TRBD2 as a possible D gene (5 bases). Trimming took 4 bases from V and 1 from J, leaving 10 bases between them. The CDR3 has 14 residues. Germline values: CDR1 MGHRA, CDR2 YSYEKL. Written as DNA, the CDR3 is TGCGCCAGCAGCCGCCCGGGATTCCAAGAGACCCAGTACTTC. Translated, it gives CASSRPGFQETQYF.

This clonotype was counted only a few times. The chain has TRBV11-3 and TRBJ1-1; no definite D call. Germline CDR1 and CDR2: SGHNT and YENEEA. This CDR3 spans 14 amino acids. V lost 1 base, J lost 4 bases, and 10 bases lay in between. The CDR3: CASSLGEYGTEAFF. As DNA, the CDR3 is TGTGCCAGCAGCTTAGGGGAGTACGGCACTGAAGCTTTCTTT.

The chain carries TRBV12-3 or TRBV12-4 and TRBJ1-4; 7 nucleotides align to TRBD1. The CDR3 totals 15 residues. V lost 5 bases, J lost 4 bases, and 7 bases stayed unmatched. The CDR3 loop is CASSPGQSLNEKLFF. The CDR3 bases are TGTGCCAGCAGTCCGGGACAGAGCCTTAATGAAAAACTGTTTTTT.

This rearrangement joins TRBV5-1 to TRBJ2-1; no firm D call. The CDR3 has 15 residues. The V and J ends lost 0 bases and 0 bases respectively, with 7 bases between them. Germline CDR1 SGHRS, CDR2 YFSETQ. CDR3 nucleotide sequence: TGCGCCAGCAGCTTGGACGGGTTCTCCTACAATGAGCAGTTCTTC. Its protein is CASSLDGFSYNEQFF.

V usage is TRBV20-1 and J usage is TRBJ1-2; TRBD1 matches 8 bases. This CDR3 region has 13 residues. Trimming took 5 bases from V and 4 from J; bases not matched to a gene: 6. The germline gives CDR1 DFQATT, CDR2 SNEGSKA (reference sequence). Here the CDR3 reads CSAVTGEGYGYTF. The DNA for the CDR3 is TGCAGTGCTGTGACAGGGGAAGGCTATGGCTACACCTTC.

The chain uses TRBV7-9 and TRBJ2-5, with unresolved D. This CDR3 contains 16 residues. Germline CDR1 SEHNR, CDR2 FQNEAQ (reference sequence). V lost 1 base to trimming and J lost 3 bases, with 15 bases between them. CDR3 amino acids: CASSLVDARLKETQYF. Written as DNA, the CDR3 is TGTGCCAGCAGCTTAGTTGATGCTAGATTGAAAGAGACCCAGTACTTC.

This clonotype occurred a few times. J is TRBJ2-3 and V is TRBV5-1; D is uncertain. V was pared by 2 bases and J by 5 bases, with 9 bases between. Germline CDR1 is SGHRS and CDR2 is YFSETQ. This CDR3 contains 13 residues. Written as DNA, the CDR3 is TGCGCCAGCAGCTTCGAGACCGGAGATACGCAGTATTTT. This encodes CASSFETGDTQYF.

This clonotype was recorded a few times. The gene calls are TRBV29-1 and TRBJ2-1; TRBD2 matches at 8 bases. V dropped 1 base and J dropped 6; count of bases not matched to a gene: 14. Germline V gene data show CDR1 as SQVTM and CDR2 as ANQGSEA. There are 17 residues in the CDR3. The CDR3 DNA sequence: TGCAGCGTTGAAGCGGGAGGGCAGTCCTTTCTACGCAATGAGCAGTTCTTC. Translated, it gives CSVEAGGQSFLRNEQFF.

The chain has TRBV11-2 and TRBJ1-2, with D unclear. Trimming took off 1 base at V and 2 bases at J, with 8 bases between the two ends. Germline-derived CDR1 and CDR2 are SGHAT and FQNNGV. The CDR3 has 14 residues. The CDR3 spells CASSLVGANYGYTF. In DNA form, the CDR3 reads TGTGCCAGCAGCTTAGTAGGAGCCAACTATGGCTACACCTTC.

This clonotype was counted only a few times. The chain uses TRBV14 and TRBJ1-2; D gene unclear. The CDR3 is 15 residues long. V shed 4 bases and J shed 6 bases, with 18 bases lying between them. Germline V CDR1 and CDR2: SGHDN, FVKESK. In nucleotides, the CDR3 is TGTGCCAGCAGCCCCATATCACTGGAAGTTCATGGCTACACCTTC. Protein product: CASSPISLEVHGYTF.

The chain uses TRBV24-1 and TRBJ1-6; D is unresolved. CDR3 length equals 11 residues. Germline CDR1 reads KGHDR; CDR2 reads SFDVKD. V shed 9 bases and J shed 11 bases, with 10 bases lying between them. For the CDR3, the DNA is TGTGCCACCGACTTTTTCCCACCCCTCCACTTT. It encodes CATDFFPPLHF.

On this clonotype: Germline and junction disagree at one end, which may indicate a read error. The chain recombines TRBV4-1 with TRBJ2-2; 9 bases line up with TRBD2. There are 17 residues in the CDR3. Germline V CDR1 and CDR2: MGHRA, YSYEKL. As DNA, the CDR3 is TGCGCCAGCAGACAAGATGTGGAGCGGGAGGACACCGGGGAGCTGTTTTTT. It specifies CASRQDVEREDTGELFF.

The chain is built from TRBV20-1 and TRBJ2-2, with D perhaps matching TRBD1 (5 bases). Germline CDR1 and CDR2: DFQATT and SNEGSKA (reference sequence). V dropped 0 bases and J dropped 6 bases, with 20 bases sitting between them. The CDR3 has 17 amino acids. As DNA, the CDR3 is TGCAGTGCTAGAGATATAAGCCGCGGACACCAATCCGGGGAGCTGTTTTTT. Translation gives CSARDISRGHQSGELFF.

This clonotype was recorded a few times. This CDR3 is CASNRWGELTEAFF. The CDR3 bases are TGTGCCAGCAACCGGTGGGGTGAGTTGACTGAAGCTTTCTTT. The chain couples TRBV6-1 to TRBJ1-1; D gene unclear. Germline CDR1 and CDR2: MNHNS and SASEGT. The CDR3 runs 14 residues. V was trimmed by 7 bases and J by 5 bases, leaving 17 bases between them.

The rearrangement links TRBV20-1 to TRBJ1-1, with D perhaps matching TRBD1 (6 bases). Trimming stripped 4 bases from V and 1 base from J, with 10 bases between. Germline V gives CDR1 DFQATT, CDR2 SNEGSKA (reference sequence). This CDR3 has 13 residues. The CDR3 protein is CSAIEGGNTEAFF. The CDR3 DNA reads as TGCAGTGCTATCGAGGGGGGGAACACTGAAGCTTTCTTT.

This clonotype was found a few times. This sequence joins TRBV12-3 or TRBV12-4 and TRBJ1-1; maybe TRBD1 (6 bases). Trimming took off 3 bases at V and 11 bases at J, with 19 bases between the two ends. CDR3 size: 14 residues. CDR3 amino acids: CASSFRGGVGGAFF. The CDR3 coding sequence is TGTGCCAGCAGTTTCCGGGGGGGCGTCGGCGGGGCTTTCTTT.

This clonotype was detected only a few times. The chain combines TRBV28 with TRBJ2-1; 10 bases align to TRBD2. This CDR3 comprises 15 residues. Trimming cost V 7 bases and J 7 bases; bases outside gene matches: 10. Germline V gene lookup returns CDR1 MDHEN and CDR2 SYDVKM. CDR3 nucleotides: TGTGCCAGCACCCCCCCCAGCGGGAGGGGAAATGAGCAGTTCTTC. The encoded protein is CASTPPSGRGNEQFF.

V is TRBV5-1 and J is TRBJ1-3, with D hard to call. The CDR3 runs 17 residues. From germline, CDR1 is SGHRS and CDR2 YFSETQ. Trimming removed 4 bases from V and 0 bases from J, with 17 bases in between. The CDR3 is CASSIAVLGASGNTIYF. CDR3 nucleotides: TGCGCCAGCAGCATCGCCGTGTTAGGAGCCTCTGGAAACACCATATATTTT.

As to this clonotype: At one end the junction does not follow the germline gene, possibly because of a read error. The genes are TRBV4-2 and TRBJ2-3; D is unclear. This CDR3 has 14 amino acids. From germline, CDR1 is LGHNA and CDR2 YNFKEQ. The CDR3 spells CASSKEGPPDTQYF. In nucleotides, the CDR3 is TGTGCCAGCAGCAAAGAAGGGCCTCCGGATACGCAGTATTTT.

This clonotype was recorded a few times. The V call is TRBV7-9, the J call TRBJ1-5; maybe TRBD1 (5 bases). This CDR3 has 15 amino acids. The germline gives CDR1 SEHNR, CDR2 FQNEAQ (reference sequence). V lost 5 bases, J lost 1 base, and 12 bases lay in between. The CDR3: CASSPHGGSNQPQHF. CDR3 DNA: TGTGCCAGCAGCCCTCACGGGGGGAGCAATCAGCCCCAGCATTTT.

This clonotype was detected only a few times. The chain links TRBV12-3 or TRBV12-4 to TRBJ2-1, with unresolved D. V was trimmed by 3 bases and J by 9 bases, leaving 15 bases between them. The CDR3 loop spans 14 amino acids. The CDR3 sequence is CASSLGYVVAEQFF. DNA of the CDR3: TGTGCCAGCAGTTTGGGCTACGTCGTTGCTGAGCAGTTCTTC.